These T cell receptor beta chains were read from a single sample in a study of technical replicates of blood from several donors. The protocol was immunoSEQ multiplex PCR, while the TCRdb copy is restricted to in-frame clones and leaves out a portion. The sample lists roughly 70,000 clones; about 97% were seen once. Sequencing input: T cells isolated from PBMCs. These receptors originate from a human donor in good health. CDR3s include the opening cysteine and the closing phenylalanine or tryptophan. A D gene is named only where the DNA matches it firmly. Size values are once, few and many counts, or a class for expanded clones, and some rows have none.

TRBV27	NA	TRBJ1-1	once	TGTGCCAGCAGTTTATCTCCCAGGTACACTGAAGCTTTCTTT	CASSLSPRYTEAFF
TRBV28	NA	TRBJ1-2	NA	TGTGCCAGCAGTCCAACGGGGTTACTCTATGGCTACACCTTC	CASSPTGLLYGYTF
TRBV10-2	NA	TRBJ2-1	NA	TGCGCCAGCAGCCAATACAATGAGCAGTTCTTC	CASSQYNEQFF
TRBV6-1	NA	TRBJ1-1	NA	TGTGCCAGCAGTGCAGGGGCAGGCACTGAAGCTTTCTTT	CASSAGAGTEAFF
TRBV11-3	NA	TRBJ1-1	NA	TGTGCCAGCAGCTATCCAGGGGATTTGGGCACTGAAGCTTTCTTT	CASSYPGDLGTEAFF
TRBV5-4	NA	TRBJ2-1	NA	TGTGCCAGCAGCTTGGATTCGGGGTCCCACAATGAGCAGTTCTTC	CASSLDSGSHNEQFF
TRBV5-6	NA	TRBJ1-5	NA	TGTGCCAGCAGCTTTTCCCTCGGTCAGCCCCAGCATTTT	CASSFSLGQPQHF
TRBV10-1	NA	TRBJ2-3	once	TGCGCCAGCAGCGGGCCTCCCGGGAGAGGGACAGATACGCAGTATTTT	CASSGPPGRGTDTQYF
TRBV7-9	TRBD1	TRBJ2-7	NA	TGTGCCAGCAGCAATGGCAGGGGGCGGATGTACGAGCAGTACTTC	CASSNGRGRMYEQYF
TRBV6-1	NA	TRBJ1-4	NA	TGTGCCAGCAGTGATGGCCATGGAGGTGAAAAACTGTTTTTT	CASSDGHGGEKLFF
TRBV10-3	NA	TRBJ1-2	NA	TGTGCCATCAGTGGGGACATCTATGGCTACACCTTC	CAISGDIYGYTF
TRBV2	TRBD2	TRBJ2-7	NA	TGTGCCAGCAGTGATGAGCGGGAGAGGGATAACTACCCCCCCTACGAGCAGTACTTC	CASSDERERDNYPPYEQYF
TRBV6-1	NA	TRBJ2-3	NA	TGTGCCAGCCCTGGAGGGACAGCCGACCCAGATACGCAGTATTTT	CASPGGTADPDTQYF
TRBV10-3	NA	TRBJ1-1	NA	TGTGCCATCAAGGCCTCCTCGGACAGAAACACTGAAGCTTTCTTT	CAIKASSDRNTEAFF
TRBV7-2	NA	TRBJ1-2	once	TGTGCCAGCAGCTTGGGGCCAGCCATGGGCTACACCTTC	CASSLGPAMGYTF
TRBV4-3	TRBD2	TRBJ2-7	NA	TGCGCCAGCAGCGCCCGACTAGCGGGATACTACGAGCAGTACTTC	CASSARLAGYYEQYF
TRBV7-8	TRBD1	TRBJ1-4	NA	TGTGCCAGCAGCTCAGATCGGACAGGGGGCTTTGGGATCGGTTTAGAAAAACTGTTTTTT	CASSSDRTGGFGIGLEKLFF
TRBV15	NA	TRBJ1-2	NA	TGTGCCACCAGCAGAGGATCCGGAGTTGAGTATGGCTACACCTTC	CATSRGSGVEYGYTF
TRBV10-2	NA	TRBJ2-7	NA	TGCGCCAGCAGTGAAGGGCGGGACTACGAGCAGTACTTC	CASSEGRDYEQYF
TRBV6-5	NA	TRBJ2-1	NA	TGTGCCAGCAGTTACCGGGAACGAGACGGTGAGCAGTTCTTC	CASSYRERDGEQFF
TRBV19	NA	TRBJ1-5	NA	TGTGCCAGTGGACACTACCTTTCGACCCAGCATTTT	CASGHYLSTQHF
TRBV7-2	NA	TRBJ2-2	NA	TGTGCCAGCAGCTTAGAGGCGGTGTACACCGGGGAGCTGTTTTTT	CASSLEAVYTGELFF
TRBV14	NA	TRBJ1-1	NA	TGTGCCAGCAGCCATATACGTCGGTACACTGAAGCTTTCTTT	CASSHIRRYTEAFF
TRBV29-1	NA	TRBJ1-1	NA	TGCAGCGCCGGGGGGAGGACTGAAGCTTTCTTT	CSAGGRTEAFF
TRBV19	NA	TRBJ1-5	once	TGTGCCAGTAGTAACCTAGCCAATCAGCCCCAGCATTTT	CASSNLANQPQHF
TRBV5-6	TRBD2	TRBJ2-1	once	TGTGCCAGCAGCCACAAGACTAGCGGGAGGAATGAGCAGTTCTTC	CASSHKTSGRNEQFF
TRBV6-5	TRBD1	TRBJ1-1	NA	TGTGCCAGCAGTTACTCGAGGACAGGGATCACTGAAGCTTTCTTT	CASSYSRTGITEAFF
TRBV10-3	NA	TRBJ2-1	NA	TGTGCCATCAGTGTCGACACAACCTACAATGAGCAGTTCTTC	CAISVDTTYNEQFF
TRBV5-1	TRBD2	TRBJ2-3	once	TGCGCCAGCAGCTTGGGCGGGACTACCTCCACAGATACGCAGTATTTT	CASSLGGTTSTDTQYF
TRBV6-1	TRBD2	TRBJ2-7	NA	TGTGCCAGCAGTGTTACGGGAGGGCCCTACGAGCAGTACTTC	CASSVTGGPYEQYF
TRBV30	TRBD2	TRBJ2-7	NA	TGTGCTTGCGGGGGAGGCGGCTACGAGCAGTACTTC	CACGGGGYEQYF
TRBV6-1	TRBD1	TRBJ2-5	NA	TGTGCCAGCAACGCCGCCGGACAGGCAAGGGAGACCCAGTACTTC	CASNAAGQARETQYF
TRBV11-2	NA	TRBJ2-5	few	TGTGCCAGCAGCTTAGGTTTTGGAGGAGAGACCCAGTACTTC	CASSLGFGGETQYF
TRBV9	TRBD1	TRBJ1-3	NA	TGTGCCAGCAGCGAGGGGACAGGAGGAAACACCATATATTTT	CASSEGTGGNTIYF
TRBV7-8	NA	TRBJ1-4	NA	TGTGCCAGCAGCTCAGGAGAGCGGGGCTTCGGTGAAAAACTGTTTTTT	CASSSGERGFGEKLFF
TRBV4-3	TRBD2	TRBJ2-3	NA	TGCGCCAGCAGCCCGACTAGCGGAAGCACAGATACGCAGTATTTT	CASSPTSGSTDTQYF
TRBV6-6	NA	TRBJ1-2	NA	TGTGCCAGCAGTTACCTTGCCACTTCCCTTATTGGCTACACCTTC	CASSYLATSLIGYTF
TRBV11-2	TRBD2	TRBJ2-4	NA	TGTGCCACCGGGGCGGGGGAGGGAAACATTCAGTACTTC	CATGAGEGNIQYF
TRBV30	TRBD1	TRBJ1-1	NA	TGTGCCTGGGGTAACAGGGGGCTAGTGGGGAACACTGAAGCTTTCTTT	CAWGNRGLVGNTEAFF
TRBV7-9	NA	TRBJ2-7	NA	TGTGCCAGCAGCCCGACTAGCTACGAGCAGTACTTC	CASSPTSYEQYF
TRBV25-1	NA	TRBJ2-3	NA	TGTGCCAGCAGTGAATATCTCGGCGAGGGAGATACGCAGTATTTT	CASSEYLGEGDTQYF
TRBV7-3	TRBD1	TRBJ1-1	once	TGTGCCAGCAGCCTTACAGGGGGCAACACTGAAGCTTTCTTT	CASSLTGGNTEAFF
TRBV19	NA	TRBJ1-5	NA	TGTGCCAGTAGTATACAGTTCGATCAGCCCCAGCATTTT	CASSIQFDQPQHF
TRBV19	TRBD1	TRBJ1-1	NA	TGTGCCAGCCACGGTAGGGGGCAGGGAACTGAAGCTTTCTTT	CASHGRGQGTEAFF
TRBV5-6	NA	TRBJ1-1	NA	TGTGCCAGCAGCGCAGCTCCGACAGCCCCATGGGCTGAAGCTTTCTTT	CASSAAPTAPWAEAFF